A selection of T cell receptor beta chains follows, all from one sample in a study of cytotoxic CD8 clonotypes in ibrutinib-treated CLL. Method: immunoSEQ multiplex PCR; TCRdb's copy keeps in-frame clones and lacks some. Among 24,000 or so clones listed, roughly 71% were seen once. The sample here was PBMCs, taken after 12 months of ibrutinib treatment. The receptors here all came from a human donor with chronic lymphocytic leukemia. The CDR3 runs from the conserved cysteine through the conserved F or W.

j_gene: TRBJ1-4
v_gene: TRBV5-1
CDR3aa: CASSLGSQNEKLFF

j_gene: TRBJ2-7
v_gene: TRBV15
CDR3aa: CATSRDRNSYEQYF

j_gene: TRBJ2-7
v_gene: TRBV30
CDR3aa: CAWSSQYEQYF

j_gene: TRBJ1-2
v_gene: TRBV5-6
CDR3aa: CASRGQGLGYTF

j_gene: TRBJ1-2
v_gene: TRBV4-3
CDR3aa: CASSQQGHYGYTF

j_gene: TRBJ1-2
v_gene: TRBV28
CDR3aa: CASERVGTANYGYTF

j_gene: TRBJ1-1
v_gene: TRBV5-1
CDR3aa: CASRPGQGAPRANTEAFF

j_gene: TRBJ1-1
v_gene: TRBV5-1
CDR3aa: CASSLIAGGLRAEAFF

j_gene: TRBJ2-3
v_gene: TRBV28
CDR3aa: CASSILTPPGGNTDTQYF

j_gene: TRBJ2-7
v_gene: TRBV2
CDR3aa: CASSSPFPSTSSYEQYF

j_gene: TRBJ2-5
v_gene: TRBV29-1
CDR3aa: CSVRGGETQYF

j_gene: TRBJ2-1
v_gene: TRBV15
CDR3aa: CATSRGGRGNEQFF

j_gene: TRBJ1-3
v_gene: TRBV5-1
CDR3aa: CASTKIQGYENTIYF

j_gene: TRBJ2-1
v_gene: TRBV7-2
CDR3aa: CASTLGLAGGKQFF

j_gene: TRBJ2-4
v_gene: TRBV5-1
CDR3aa: CASSQVGRSLAKNIQYF

j_gene: TRBJ1-5
v_gene: TRBV6-6
CDR3aa: CASSTSTGAVRQPQHF

j_gene: TRBJ2-7
v_gene: TRBV27
CDR3aa: CASAPVGREQYF

j_gene: TRBJ1-1
v_gene: TRBV11-2
CDR3aa: CASSLGPGVTEAFF

j_gene: TRBJ2-3
v_gene: TRBV5-1
CDR3aa: CASSPGSGGATDTQYF

j_gene: TRBJ2-7
v_gene: TRBV5-4
CDR3aa: CASSPDIVSEQYF

j_gene: TRBJ1-2
v_gene: TRBV5-1
CDR3aa: CASTPDLGSYGYTF

j_gene: TRBJ1-2
v_gene: TRBV11-2
CDR3aa: CASSSGPYGYTF

j_gene: TRBJ2-7
v_gene: TRBV10-2
CDR3aa: CASSEQPSYEQYF

j_gene: TRBJ2-1
v_gene: TRBV27
CDR3aa: CASSPMGLYNEQFF

j_gene: TRBJ2-5
v_gene: TRBV7-6
CDR3aa: CASSTQGARETQYF

j_gene: TRBJ2-7
v_gene: TRBV29-1
CDR3aa: CSVEDPQGGAYEQYF

j_gene: TRBJ2-2
v_gene: TRBV27
CDR3aa: CASSSANTGELFF

j_gene: TRBJ2-1
v_gene: TRBV9
CDR3aa: CASSFHTGFNEQFF

j_gene: TRBJ2-2
v_gene: TRBV18
CDR3aa: CASSPSGVNTGELFF